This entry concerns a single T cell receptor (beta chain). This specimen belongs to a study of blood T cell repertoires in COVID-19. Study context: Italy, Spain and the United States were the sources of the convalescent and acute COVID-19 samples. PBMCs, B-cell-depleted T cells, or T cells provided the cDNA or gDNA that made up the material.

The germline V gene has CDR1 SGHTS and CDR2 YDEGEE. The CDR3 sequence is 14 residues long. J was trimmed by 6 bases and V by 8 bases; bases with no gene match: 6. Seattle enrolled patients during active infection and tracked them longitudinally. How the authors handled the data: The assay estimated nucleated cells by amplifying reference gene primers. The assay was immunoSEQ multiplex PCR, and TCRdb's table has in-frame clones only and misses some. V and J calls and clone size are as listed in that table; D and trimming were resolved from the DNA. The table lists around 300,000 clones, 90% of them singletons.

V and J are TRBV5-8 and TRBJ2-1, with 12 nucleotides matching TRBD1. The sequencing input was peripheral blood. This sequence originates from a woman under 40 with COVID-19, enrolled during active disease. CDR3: CARKGQGARNEQFF. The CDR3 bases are TGTGCCAGAAAGGGACAGGGGGCCCGCAATGAGCAGTTCTTC.